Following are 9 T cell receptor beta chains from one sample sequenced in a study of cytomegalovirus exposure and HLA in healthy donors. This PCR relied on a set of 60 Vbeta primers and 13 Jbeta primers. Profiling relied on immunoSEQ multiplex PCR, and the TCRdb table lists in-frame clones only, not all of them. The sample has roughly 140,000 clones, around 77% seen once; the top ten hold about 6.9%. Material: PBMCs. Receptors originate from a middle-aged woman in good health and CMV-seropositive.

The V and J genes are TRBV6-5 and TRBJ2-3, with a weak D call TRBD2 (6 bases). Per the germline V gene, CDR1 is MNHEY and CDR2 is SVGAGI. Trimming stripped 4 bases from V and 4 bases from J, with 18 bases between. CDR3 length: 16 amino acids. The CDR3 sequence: CASSSFGAGMSDTQYF. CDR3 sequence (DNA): TGTGCCAGCAGTTCCTTTGGGGCGGGGATGTCAGATACGCAGTATTTT.

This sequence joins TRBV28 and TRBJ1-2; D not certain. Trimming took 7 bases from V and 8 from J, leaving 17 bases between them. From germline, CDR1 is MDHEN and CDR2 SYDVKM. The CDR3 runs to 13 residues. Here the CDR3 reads CASTILAREGYTF. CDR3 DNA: TGTGCCAGCACTATTCTAGCTCGGGAAGGCTACACCTTC.

In nucleotides, the CDR3 is TGTGCCAGCTCACCACGGGCAGGGGCGGGCGACGAGCAGTACTTC. This gives the protein CASSPRAGAGDEQYF. This chain links TRBV18 with TRBJ2-7; D may be TRBD1 (6 bases). Trimming cost V 1 base and J 5 bases, with 15 bases left between them. The CDR3 is made up of 15 amino acids. Per the germline V gene, CDR1 is KGHSH and CDR2 is LQKENI.

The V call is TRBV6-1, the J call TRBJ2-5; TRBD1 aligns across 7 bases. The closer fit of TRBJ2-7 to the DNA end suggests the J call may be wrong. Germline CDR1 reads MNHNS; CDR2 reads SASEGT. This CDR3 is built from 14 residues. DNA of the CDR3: TGTGCCAGCAGTGAATGGGACAGCTCCTACGAGCAGTACTTC. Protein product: CASSEWDSSYEQYF.

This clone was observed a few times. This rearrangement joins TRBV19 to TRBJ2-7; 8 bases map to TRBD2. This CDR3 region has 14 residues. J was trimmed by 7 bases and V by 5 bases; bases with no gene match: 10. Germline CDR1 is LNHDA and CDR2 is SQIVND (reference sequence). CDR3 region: CASSSGPPGGEQYF. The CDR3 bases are TGTGCCAGTAGTTCCGGACCCCCGGGAGGGGAGCAGTACTTC.

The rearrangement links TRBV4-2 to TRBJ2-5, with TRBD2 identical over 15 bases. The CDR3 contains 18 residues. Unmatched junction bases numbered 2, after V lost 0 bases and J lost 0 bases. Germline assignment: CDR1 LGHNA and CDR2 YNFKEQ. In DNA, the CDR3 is TGTGCCAGCAGCCAAGATGGACTAGCGGGGGGGTACCAAGAGACCCAGTACTTC. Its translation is CASSQDGLAGGYQETQYF.

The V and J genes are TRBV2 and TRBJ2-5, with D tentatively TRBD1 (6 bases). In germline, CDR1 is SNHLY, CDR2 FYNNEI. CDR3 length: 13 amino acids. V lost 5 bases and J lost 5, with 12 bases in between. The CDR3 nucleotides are TGTGCCAGCAGTCAGGGGCCGGAGGAGACCCAGTACTTC. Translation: CASSQGPEETQYF.

The CDR3 region is CASSSAGLNEKLFF. The CDR3 nucleotides are TGTGCCAGCAGCTCTGCGGGGCTTAATGAAAAACTGTTTTTT. The V and J genes are TRBV6-5 and TRBJ1-4; D may be TRBD1 (5 bases). CDR3 length: 14 amino acids. Germline V gene data show CDR1 as MNHEY and CDR2 as SVGAGI. Deletions cut 6 bases from V and 4 bases from J, with 12 bases between.

The CDR3 DNA reads TGTGCCAGCAGTTTCCGGACTCCACATGAGCAGTTCTTC. Protein product: CASSFRTPHEQFF. This chain connects TRBV28 to TRBJ2-1; D possibly corresponds to TRBD2 (5 bases). CDR3 length: 13 residues. Germline lookup yields CDR1 MDHEN and CDR2 SYDVKM. V dropped 3 bases and J dropped 8 bases, with 11 bases sitting between them.